This is a list of T cell receptor beta chains from one sample in a study of T cell responses to AZD1222 COVID-19 vaccine. Data came from immunoSEQ multiplex PCR; TCRdb stores just in-frame clones and leaves some out. The sample has tens of thousands of clones, 70% to 90% seen once; the top ten hold 10% to 13%. The sequences come from peripheral blood, collected on day 0 of AZD1222 vaccination. The receptor source for this set is an adult in good health. The CDR3 runs from the conserved cysteine through the conserved F or W. Each record gives: J gene, V gene, D gene, clone size, CDR3 protein, CDR3 DNA. The D gene is left open where the match is weak. Some rows have no size entry. The others give once, few or many, or a class for an expanded clone.

TRBJ1-1 TRBV12-3/TRBV12-4 - - CASSLMWNTEAFF TGTGCCAGCAGTTTAATGTGGAACACTGAAGCTTTCTTT
TRBJ2-7 TRBV11-2 - few CASSLEPLKEQYF TGTGCCAGCAGCTTAGAGCCCCTGAAAGAGCAGTACTTC
TRBJ1-2 TRBV5-4 - - CASSLRQAYGYTF TGTGCCAGCAGCCTGCGACAGGCCTATGGCTACACCTTC
TRBJ2-5 TRBV5-4 - - CASSPDSARRKTQYF TGTGCCAGCAGCCCGGACAGCGCTCGGCGAAAGACCCAGTACTTC
TRBJ1-3 TRBV7-2 - - CASSRTGSSSGNTIYF TGTGCCAGCAGCCGTACAGGGTCCTCCTCTGGAAACACCATATATTTT
TRBJ1-1 TRBV7-9 - - CASSLISGRNTEAFF TGTGCCAGCAGCTTAATTTCGGGGCGGAACACTGAAGCTTTCTTT
TRBJ2-2 TRBV4-1 - - CASSQEGPWGELFF TGCGCCAGCAGCCAAGAAGGGCCCTGGGGGGAGCTGTTTTTT
TRBJ1-1 TRBV19 TRBD1 - CASSTYRGAEAFF TGTGCCAGTAGTACCTACAGGGGGGCTGAAGCTTTCTTT
TRBJ2-7 TRBV6-1 - - CASSEASQYEQYF TGTGCCAGCAGTGAAGCCAGCCAGTACGAGCAGTACTTC
TRBJ2-1 TRBV24-1 TRBD2 - CATSDSAGVSYNEQFF TGTGCCACCAGTGATTCTGCGGGGGTGTCCTACAATGAGCAGTTCTTC
TRBJ1-5 TRBV6-5 - - CASSYREGNQPQHF TGTGCCAGCAGTTACAGGGAGGGCAATCAGCCCCAGCATTTT
TRBJ1-2 TRBV3-1/TRBV3-2 - - CASSQDLSGYGYTF TGTGCCAGCAGCCAAGATCTTTCTGGGTATGGCTACACCTTC
TRBJ1-2 TRBV27 TRBD1 - CASSIRPGQNYGYTF TGTGCCAGCAGTATCAGACCGGGACAGAACTATGGCTACACCTTC
TRBJ1-1 TRBV11-3 - - CASSRGRLNTEAFF TGTGCCAGCAGCCGGGGAAGATTGAACACTGAAGCTTTCTTT
TRBJ1-1 TRBV5-1 - - CASSLSGANTEAFF TGCGCCAGCAGCTTGTCTGGGGCCAACACTGAAGCTTTCTTT
TRBJ1-5 TRBV7-2 - - CASSLDFYQPQHF TGTGCCAGCAGCTTAGATTTCTATCAGCCCCAGCATTTT
TRBJ1-1 TRBV12-3/TRBV12-4 - - CASRRSSGTEAFF TGTGCCAGCAGGCGAAGCTCGGGGACTGAAGCTTTCTTT
TRBJ2-7 TRBV27 TRBD1 once CASRGLGQGAYEQYF TGTGCCAGCAGGGGGCTTGGACAGGGGGCCTACGAGCAGTACTTC
TRBJ1-6 TRBV6-5 - - CASSYAENNSPLHF TGTGCCAGCAGTTACGCGGAGAATAATTCACCCCTCCACTTT
TRBJ1-5 TRBV30 - - CAWSRAASQPQHF TGTGCCTGGAGTCGGGCGGCGAGTCAGCCCCAGCATTTT
TRBJ2-2 TRBV5-1 - - CASSLAPGTGELFF TGCGCCAGCAGCTTGGCGCCGGGCACCGGGGAGCTGTTTTTT
TRBJ2-2 TRBV19 - - CASKGTPNTGELFF TGTGCCAGTAAAGGGACCCCGAACACCGGGGAGCTGTTTTTT
TRBJ1-5 TRBV21-1 - - CASSKCVPSNQPQHF TGTGCCAGCAGCAAATGTGTTCCTAGCAATCAGCCCCAGCATTTT
TRBJ2-3 TRBV5-1 - - CASSQGLGNTQYF TGCGCCAGCAGTCAGGGATTAGGGAATACGCAGTATTTT
TRBJ2-2 TRBV5-4 - - CASSLGRTGELFF TGTGCCAGCAGCTTGGGTCGCACCGGGGAGCTGTTTTTT
TRBJ2-5 TRBV15 - - CATSRGGGLVETQYF TGTGCCACCAGCAGAGGCGGGGGCTTAGTAGAGACCCAGTACTTC
TRBJ2-7 TRBV7-9 - once CASSLANGYEQYF TGTGCCAGCAGCTTGGCGAATGGGTACGAGCAGTACTTC
TRBJ1-4 TRBV4-2 - - CASRKLGGVGNEKLFF TGTGCCAGCAGGAAACTGGGGGGGGTTGGGAATGAAAAACTGTTTTTT
TRBJ1-5 TRBV12-3/TRBV12-4 TRBD1 - CASRGTVYQPQHF TGTGCCAGCAGGGGGACAGTTTATCAGCCCCAGCATTTT
TRBJ2-5 TRBV7-2 - once CASSLAEIETQYF TGTGCCAGCAGCTTAGCGGAAATAGAGACCCAGTACTTC
TRBJ1-2 TRBV11-2 TRBD1 - CASSLGQGTYGYTF TGTGCCAGCAGCTTGGGACAGGGGACCTATGGCTACACCTTC
TRBJ2-5 TRBV6-5 - - CASSWGRGETQYF TGTGCCAGTTCGTGGGGAAGGGGAGAGACCCAGTACTTC
TRBJ2-7 TRBV3-1/TRBV3-2 TRBD2 - CASSQEMGGRRYEQYF TGTGCCAGCAGCCAAGAAATGGGCGGGAGGCGCTACGAGCAGTACTTC
TRBJ2-7 TRBV5-6 - - CASSVLAAYEQYF TGTGCCAGCAGCGTCCTAGCCGCGTACGAGCAGTACTTC
TRBJ1-1 TRBV6-1 - - CASIDRDGNTEAFF TGTGCCAGCATAGATCGGGACGGGAACACTGAAGCTTTCTTT
TRBJ1-5 TRBV29-1 - - CSVRRDSNQPQHF TGCAGCGTTAGAAGAGATAGCAATCAGCCCCAGCATTTT
TRBJ1-2 TRBV6-1 TRBD1 - CASSEQGARGYTF TGTGCCAGCAGTGAACAGGGGGCTAGAGGCTACACCTTC
TRBJ2-5 TRBV2 TRBD2 - CASSPGLAGTQVETQYF TGTGCCAGCAGTCCGGGACTAGCGGGCACGCAGGTTGAGACCCAGTACTTC
TRBJ2-5 TRBV6-5 - - CASSSRETQYF TGTGCCAGCAGTTCCCGGGAGACCCAGTACTTC
TRBJ2-3 TRBV10-3 - - CAIRGGRGTDTQYF TGTGCCATCAGAGGGGGTCGGGGCACAGATACGCAGTATTTT
TRBJ2-6 TRBV29-1 - - CSADSGANVLTF TGCAGCGCTGACTCTGGGGCCAACGTCCTGACTTTC
TRBJ2-2 TRBV18 TRBD1 - CASSPSERGRWGRTGELFF TGTGCCAGCTCACCATCAGAAAGGGGGCGTTGGGGGCGCACCGGGGAGCTGTTTTTT
TRBJ1-1 TRBV7-2 - few CASSLTENTEAFF TGTGCCAGCAGCTTAACAGAGAACACTGAAGCTTTCTTT
TRBJ1-4 TRBV5-1 TRBD1 - CASSDLQGASSNEKLFF TGCGCCAGCAGCGACCTACAGGGGGCCTCGTCTAATGAAAAACTGTTTTTT
TRBJ2-5 TRBV25-1 - - CATKDSPQETQYF TGTGCCACCAAAGACAGTCCCCAAGAGACCCAGTACTTC
TRBJ1-6 TRBV11-2 - - CASSTRPVSSYNSPLHF TGTGCCAGCAGCACCCGACCGGTAAGCTCCTATAATTCACCCCTCCACTTT
TRBJ1-5 TRBV18 - once CASSPGGGRGQPQHF TGTGCCAGCTCACCCGGGGGGGGGCGAGGTCAGCCCCAGCATTTT
TRBJ2-7 TRBV29-1 - - CSVGPPPYKAGEQYF TGCAGCGTCGGGCCCCCCCCCTATAAAGCAGGGGAGCAGTACTTC
TRBJ1-2 TRBV24-1 - once CATRPQDGGYTF TGTGCCACCAGGCCTCAGGACGGCGGCTACACCTTC